Sequencing of this T cell receptor (beta chain) was carried out in a study of human T cells and chemical hapten exposure. Background on the study: Read at 6 days, the patch tests placed 0.01% DPC on the upper back. Recorded diagnoses among the mostly female patients were alopecia areata, totalis or universalis. Overall study results and limits: There was alopecia in the donors, so their immune response may differ from that of healthy people.

A few counts support this clonotype. Its antigen is undetermined. V lost 4 bases, J lost 2 bases, and 6 bases stayed unmatched. This CDR3 comprises 15 residues. Noted time point: patch test 1, 2 weeks after DPC sensitization. Treatment described: therapeutic diphenylcyclopropenone sensitization with weekly scalp DPC. Unseparated into fractions, whole blood served as the source from which total RNA was extracted. TCRdb used MiXCR to reprocess the RACE reads, holding one entry per CDR3 protein. The top ten clones hold about 2.1% of a sample with roughly 360,000 distinct CDR3 sequences, roughly 4.8% of them seen once.

The sequence was collected from a woman in her forties or fifties with alopecia areata. Some clones in this sample may be carry-over from other donors' samples. The sample here was whole blood, taken in connection with sensitization to the hapten diphenylcyclopropenone (DPC). The chain combines TRBV12-3 or TRBV12-4 with TRBJ2-5; TRBD2 aligns across 8 bases. Here the CDR3 DNA reads TGTGCCAGCAGTTCGGGGGGGATTCGGCAAGAGACCCAGTACTTC. Protein sequence: CASSSGGIRQETQYF.